This TCR beta chain was identified during a study of blood T cell repertoires in COVID-19. For the study at large: Donors in the United States, Italy and Spain gave samples during acute or convalescent COVID-19.

Original processing methods: Quantification of nucleated cells was approximated via reference gene primer amplification. Profiled with immunoSEQ multiplex PCR; TCRdb holds only in-frame clones, not every one. The V and J calls and the clone size are those of that table, but D and trimming were determined from the DNA. The sample records 68,000 or so clones, 86% being singletons. The sequence derives from a man aged 25 to 40 with acute or convalescent COVID-19. Sequencing input: peripheral blood.

The DNA of the CDR3 is TGTGCCAGCAGCGGGAGAAGCTCCTACAATGAGCAGTTCTTC. It is translated as CASSGRSSYNEQFF. The chain recombines TRBV9 with TRBJ2-1; D gene ambiguous. V was cut by 3 bases and J by 0 bases, with 7 bases left in between. The CDR3 is 14 amino acids. Per the germline V gene, CDR1 is SGDLS and CDR2 is YYNGEE.